Listed below are T cell receptor beta chains from one sample, sequenced in a study of blood T cell repertoires in COVID-19. The table came from immunoSEQ multiplex PCR; TCRdb's copy has only in-frame clones and leaves some out. This table holds about 180,000 clones, roughly 87% found once. The specimen was PBMCs or T cells enriched from blood (not recorded which). The source of these receptors is a woman aged 45-60 years who had recovered from COVID-19. Both conserved end residues are part of each CDR3. D genes are given only for firm matches. Clone size is shown for a subset of rows, as once, few, many or a class of expanded clone.

d_gene	abundance	v_gene	j_gene	CDR3aa	CDR3nt
-	-	TRBV5-5	TRBJ1-2	CASSLEPTRGGGYTF	TGTGCCAGCAGCTTGGAGCCGACACGTGGAGGTGGCTACACCTTC
-	-	TRBV10-1	TRBJ2-5	CATSQGLQETQYF	TGCGCCACCTCCCAGGGACTCCAAGAGACCCAGTACTTC
TRBD2	-	TRBV28	TRBJ2-1	CATHSSSGSSFRFF	TGTGCCACCCATTCCTCAAGCGGGAGTAGCTTTCGGTTCTTC
TRBD2	-	TRBV13	TRBJ2-3	CASSFGLAGSPDTQYF	TGTGCCAGCAGCTTCGGACTAGCGGGCTCTCCTGATACGCAGTATTTT
TRBD2	-	TRBV11-3	TRBJ2-1	CASSSWTSGRNEQFF	TGTGCCAGCAGCTCTTGGACTAGCGGTAGAAATGAGCAGTTCTTC
-	-	TRBV28	TRBJ2-3	CASKSPGETDTQYF	TGTGCCAGCAAATCACCGGGGGAGACAGATACGCAGTATTTT
-	-	TRBV7-2	TRBJ1-1	CASSLSFRQDTEAFF	TGTGCCAGCAGCTTATCCTTCCGACAGGACACTGAAGCTTTCTTT
-	-	TRBV5-4	TRBJ2-7	CASSPSRGGYEQYF	TGTGCCAGCAGCCCGAGTAGAGGGGGCTACGAGCAGTACTTC
-	-	TRBV19	TRBJ2-3	CASSASGGFNTDTQYF	TGTGCCAGTAGTGCGTCGGGGGGCTTTAACACAGATACGCAGTATTTT
-	-	TRBV18	TRBJ2-7	CASSPDMFGEQYF	TGTGCCAGCTCACCAGACATGTTTGGCGAGCAGTACTTC
-	-	TRBV11-1	TRBJ2-5	CASSSDRYQETQYF	TGTGCCAGCAGCTCAGACAGGTACCAAGAGACCCAGTACTTC
-	-	TRBV15	TRBJ1-1	CATRQPSGTEAFF	TGTGCCACCAGACAACCTTCAGGGACTGAAGCTTTCTTT
-	-	TRBV3-1/TRBV3-2	TRBJ1-1	CASSQLTATEAFF	TGTGCCAGCAGCCAACTCACAGCAACTGAAGCTTTCTTT
TRBD2	-	TRBV12-5	TRBJ2-7	CASGLVRAGGTYEQYF	TGTGCTAGTGGTTTGGTACGGGCGGGAGGTACCTACGAGCAGTACTTC
-	-	TRBV15	TRBJ1-2	CATSRGQGVSQDGYTF	TGTGCCACCAGCAGAGGGCAGGGTGTTAGCCAGGATGGCTACACCTTC
-	-	TRBV7-9	TRBJ1-4	CASWGDPREKLFF	TGTGCCAGCTGGGGGGACCCTAGGGAAAAACTGTTTTTT
TRBD1	few	TRBV11-2	TRBJ2-1	CASSLDRGNQAYNEQFF	TGTGCCAGCAGCTTAGACAGGGGGAACCAGGCCTACAATGAGCAGTTCTTC
TRBD2	-	TRBV24-1	TRBJ2-2	CATSDTGLAGYTGELFF	TGTGCCACCAGTGATACAGGACTAGCGGGATACACCGGGGAGCTGTTTTTT
TRBD2	-	TRBV29-1	TRBJ2-1	CSVEVGLAGGVKFF	TGCAGCGTTGAAGTGGGACTAGCGGGGGGGGTCAAGTTCTTC
-	-	TRBV5-1	TRBJ1-2	CASSLGGEHYGYTF	TGCGCCAGCAGCTTGGGCGGGGAGCACTATGGCTACACCTTC
-	-	TRBV5-1	TRBJ1-2	CASSFGAPARDGYTF	TGCGCCAGCAGCTTTGGAGCACCGGCGCGGGATGGCTACACCTTC
TRBD1	once	TRBV6-2/TRBV6-3	TRBJ1-2	CASSISGTGEGGYTF	TGTGCCAGCAGCATTTCCGGGACAGGGGAAGGAGGCTACACCTTC
TRBD1	once	TRBV7-8	TRBJ1-1	CAVGTGLNTEAFF	TGTGCGGTGGGGACAGGCTTGAACACTGAAGCTTTCTTT
TRBD1	-	TRBV28	TRBJ1-6	CASSLWGRAGGNSPLHF	TGTGCCAGCAGTTTATGGGGTCGAGCAGGGGGAAATTCACCCCTCCACTTT
-	-	TRBV5-1	TRBJ2-1	CASSLAGGGYNEQFF	TGCGCCAGCAGCTTGGCCGGGGGTGGGTACAATGAGCAGTTCTTC
TRBD1	few	TRBV5-4	TRBJ1-2	CASSLQGSINYGYTF	TGTGCCAGCAGCTTACAGGGGTCCATAAACTATGGCTACACCTTC
-	-	TRBV25-1	TRBJ1-4	CASSESQGVEKLFF	TGTGCCAGCAGTGAATCCCAGGGTGTAGAAAAACTGTTTTTT
-	-	TRBV19	TRBJ2-2	CASSIPGIGGVLFF	TGTGCCAGTAGTATCCCAGGGATCGGTGGTGTGCTGTTTTTT
TRBD2	-	TRBV2	TRBJ2-1	CASWGLAGSSYNEQFF	TGTGCCAGCTGGGGACTAGCGGGGTCCTCCTACAATGAGCAGTTCTTC
TRBD1	-	TRBV7-9	TRBJ2-3	CASRRQGATDTQYF	TGTGCCAGCAGGCGACAGGGGGCCACAGATACGCAGTATTTT
TRBD2	-	TRBV7-9	TRBJ2-1	CASSPASGSYNEQFF	TGTGCCAGCAGCCCTGCTAGCGGGAGTTACAATGAGCAGTTCTTC
-	-	TRBV28	TRBJ2-3	CASSLQTAQYF	TGTGCCAGCAGTTTACAAACGGCGCAGTATTTT
TRBD1	-	TRBV7-2	TRBJ1-1	CASSFPDRAKAFF	TGTGCCAGCAGCTTTCCCGACAGGGCAAAAGCTTTCTTT
-	once	TRBV5-1	TRBJ2-5	CASSWGVLQETQYF	TGCGCCAGCAGCTGGGGCGTTTTACAAGAGACCCAGTACTTC
-	-	TRBV6-6	TRBJ1-1	CASSYPEGGGIPEAFF	TGTGCCAGCAGTTACCCGGAGGGCGGGGGGATCCCTGAAGCTTTCTTT
TRBD1	-	TRBV27	TRBJ1-2	CASSSWDSLINNYGYTF	TGTGCCAGCAGTTCTTGGGACAGCCTAATAAACAACTATGGCTACACCTTC
-	-	TRBV21-1	TRBJ1-5	CASSKPCPTGWYVKTRHF	TGTGCCAGCAGCAAACCGTGTCCGACAGGATGGTATGTGAAGACGAGGCATTTT
-	-	TRBV7-9	TRBJ2-7	CASNATTYEQYF	TGTGCCAGCAACGCTACCACCTACGAGCAGTACTTC
-	-	TRBV9	TRBJ1-2	CASSGRANYGYTF	TGTGCCAGCAGCGGAAGAGCTAACTATGGCTACACCTTC
TRBD2	-	TRBV18	TRBJ2-7	CASSTGLAGEQYF	TGTGCCAGCTCAACAGGACTAGCAGGCGAGCAGTACTTC
TRBD2	-	TRBV7-3	TRBJ2-1	CASSLILVSGGRNNEQFF	TGTGCCAGCAGCTTAATACTTGTGTCGGGCGGGAGGAATAATGAGCAGTTCTTC
TRBD1	few	TRBV6-5	TRBJ1-1	CASSPRGKTEAFF	TGTGCCAGCAGTCCCAGGGGGAAGACTGAAGCTTTCTTT